What follows are 32 T cell receptor beta chains derived from one specimen sequenced in a study of identical twins. Each CDR3 protein gets one entry after TCRdb re-called the 5' RACE reads with MiXCR. The table lists 500,000 to 650,000 distinct CDR3 sequences, 20% to 25% of them singletons. This sample also appeared in a second study, on yellow fever vaccine responses in identical twins.

The sequenced sample consisted of CD4+ T cells sorted from blood. Receptors originate from a woman between 18 and 29 years old in good health.

This clonotype was seen more than once but under ten times. The J gene is TRBJ2-7, the V gene TRBV20-1; the D gene is possibly TRBD2 (5 bases). The CDR3 is 12 amino acids. Germline CDR1 is DFQATT and CDR2 is SNEGSKA (reference sequence). V lost 7 bases, J lost 1 base, and 11 bases lay in between. This CDR3 is CSVARGSYEQYF. The CDR3 region has the DNA TGCAGTGTAGCCCGGGGTTCCTACGAGCAGTACTTC.

This clonotype is classed as medium-sized (0.01 to 0.1%). V is TRBV4-1 and J is TRBJ2-5; D could derive from TRBD1 or TRBD2 (5 bases each). The CDR3 is 16 residues long. V gave up 0 bases and J gave up 1 base, with 12 bases separating them. CDR1 is MGHRA and CDR2 is YSYEKL in the germline V gene. The CDR3: CASSQDIRGFQETQYF. In nucleotides, the CDR3 is TGCGCCAGCAGCCAAGATATCCGGGGCTTCCAAGAGACCCAGTACTTC.

This rearrangement joins TRBV5-1 to TRBJ2-1; 10 bases align to TRBD1. V lost 0 bases, J lost 5 bases, and 5 bases stayed unmatched. The CDR3 totals 16 residues. The germline V gene encodes CDR1 SGHRS and CDR2 YFSETQ. CDR3 region: CASSLGPGTGDNEQFF. Written as DNA, the CDR3 is TGCGCCAGCAGCTTGGGCCCCGGGACAGGGGACAATGAGCAGTTCTTC.

The V and J genes are TRBV2 and TRBJ2-1; tentatively, D is TRBD1 (6 bases). Trimming removed 3 bases from V and 7 bases from J, with 13 bases in between. The germline V gene encodes CDR1 SNHLY and CDR2 FYNNEI. CDR3 length equals 14 residues. CDR3 sequence reads: CASSDLWGRNEQFF. The CDR3 DNA is TGTGCCAGCAGTGATCTCTGGGGGCGTAATGAGCAGTTCTTC.

This clonotype was counted a few times. The chain links TRBV20-1 to TRBJ2-3; no clear D. This CDR3 region has 14 residues. Trimming pared 2 bases from V and 0 bases from J, leaving 9 bases between. Germline V gives CDR1 DFQATT, CDR2 SNEGSKA (reference sequence). CDR3 residues: CSARSPTSTDTQYF. The CDR3 region has the DNA TGCAGTGCTAGATCCCCTACTAGCACAGATACGCAGTATTTT.

V gene TRBV29-1 combines with J gene TRBJ2-1, with 9 bases fitting TRBD1. Trimming removed 5 bases from V and 4 bases from J; junction bases left unmatched: 9. The CDR3 length is 15 residues. The germline V gene encodes CDR1 SQVTM and CDR2 ANQGSEA. In nucleotides, the CDR3 is TGCAGCGTTTCGAGGGGACAGGGATCGTACAATGAGCAGTTCTTC. It translates to CSVSRGQGSYNEQFF.

This clonotype has just a few counts. The chain combines TRBV20-1 with TRBJ2-3, with 9 nucleotides matching TRBD2. The germline V gene has CDR1 DFQATT and CDR2 SNEGSKA (reference sequence). The CDR3 spans 16 residues. V dropped 0 bases and J dropped 2; count of bases not matched to a gene: 6. CDR3 nucleotides: TGCAGTGCTAGAGATAGTAGCGGGGGTGCCACAGATACGCAGTATTTT. Amino acids: CSARDSSGGATDTQYF.

The chain employs TRBV20-1 and TRBJ2-3, with D maybe TRBD1 (5 bases). V lost 5 bases and J 0 bases, leaving 15 bases between the germline ends. This CDR3 comprises 15 residues. Germline loops: CDR1 DFQATT, CDR2 SNEGSKA (reference sequence). The CDR3 DNA is TGCAGTGCTCTAACAGGACCCCTTAGCACAGATACGCAGTATTTT. It translates to CSALTGPLSTDTQYF.

This clonotype was picked up a small number of times. The chain joins TRBV9 to TRBJ1-1; no reliable D call. CDR1 and CDR2 from the germline V gene are SGDLS and YYNGEE. The V end was cut by 0 bases, the J end by 1 base, with 7 bases between. The CDR3 is made up of 14 amino acids. The CDR3 region has the DNA TGTGCCAGCAGCGTAGCTCGGCAGAACACTGAAGCTTTCTTT. As protein: CASSVARQNTEAFF.

In its sample, this clonotype was seen a few times. The CDR3 sequence: CASSQDWLADNEQFF. CDR3 nucleotide sequence: TGTGCCAGCAGCCAAGATTGGCTAGCCGACAATGAGCAGTTCTTC. The V gene is TRBV4-2, the J gene TRBJ2-1; TRBD2 is a possible D gene (5 bases). CDR1 LGHNA and CDR2 YNFKEQ come from the germline V gene. The length of the CDR3 is 15 residues. V was pared by 0 bases and J by 5 bases, with 11 bases between.

This clonotype was seen only a few times. V usage is TRBV24-1 and J usage is TRBJ2-1; 14 positions match TRBD2. The CDR3 contains 16 residues. Germline loops: CDR1 KGHDR, CDR2 SFDVKD. V shed 4 bases, J shed 10 bases, and the junction held 8 bases outside the gene matches. CDR3 coding DNA: TGTGCCACCAGTGAGCCGACTAGCGGGAGGGCCTGGGAGCAGTTCTTC. The encoded protein is CATSEPTSGRAWEQFF.

The J gene is TRBJ2-3, the V gene TRBV10-3, with D possibly being TRBD2 (5 bases). Germline V gives CDR1 ENHRY, CDR2 SYGVKD. The CDR3 length is 18 residues. Trimming stripped 0 bases from V and 2 bases from J, with 18 bases between. The CDR3 nucleotides are TGTGCCATCAGTGAGTCTTATGCGGGCATGCAGATCACAGATACGCAGTATTTT. Protein product: CAISESYAGMQITDTQYF.

This clonotype has a handful of counts. The rearrangement links TRBV28 to TRBJ2-7; D is perhaps TRBD2 (6 bases). Trimming took 6 bases from V and 6 from J, leaving 21 bases between them. The CDR3 loop spans 15 amino acids. CDR1 and CDR2 (germline): MDHEN, SYDVKM. For the CDR3, the DNA is TGTGCCAGCAGCCCTAGTATTGGGGGGACCCTCGAGCAGTACTTC. Residues: CASSPSIGGTLEQYF.

This chain connects TRBV7-9 to TRBJ2-2; possible D gene TRBD1, 5 bases. This CDR3 comprises 11 residues. Looked up from germline, CDR1 is SEHNR and CDR2 is FQNEAQ (reference sequence). Trimming removed 10 bases from V and 6 bases from J, with 9 bases in between. The DNA for the CDR3 is TGTGCCAAAGGGGCAGCCGGGGAGCTGTTTTTT. It encodes CAKGAAGELFF.

The table lists this clonotype with a few counts. The germline gene is not matched at one end of the junction; a read error may be the cause. V and J are TRBV11-3 and TRBJ2-3; no clear D gene. Germline loops: CDR1 SGHNT, CDR2 YENEEA. This CDR3 is 9 amino acids long. CDR3 residues: CASSHEPSF. The DNA of the CDR3 is TGTGCCAGCAGCCACGAACCTAGTTTT. Supplemented by reference TRBV11-3 and TRBJ2-3, the full variable domain reads EAGVVQSPRYKIIEKKQPVAFWCNPISGHNTLYWYLQNLGQGPELLIRYENEEAVDDSQLPKDRFSAERLKGVDSTLKIQPAELGDSAVYLCASSHEPSFGPGTRLTVL.

This chain links TRBV5-3 with TRBJ2-5, with 8 nucleotides matching TRBD2. TRBV5-3 is sorted into the ORF group, with uncertain function. J was trimmed by 5 bases and V by 4 bases; bases with no gene match: 4. The CDR3 covers 13 residues. Here the CDR3 reads CARSSGSRETQYF. CDR3 in DNA: TGTGCCAGAAGCAGCGGGAGTAGGGAGACCCAGTACTTC.

The gene calls are TRBV10-3 and TRBJ1-1, with no clear D. Trimming cost V 10 bases and J 7 bases, with 7 bases left between them. CDR1 and CDR2 (germline): ENHRY, SYGVKD. This CDR3 has 9 residues. The chain's CDR3 is CATLIEAFF. The CDR3 bases are TGTGCCACCCTAATTGAAGCTTTCTTT.

Only a few counts were recorded for this clonotype. Written as DNA, the CDR3 is TGCAGCGTTGAAGATGATACTGGGCGGAGATACAATGAGCAGTTCTTC. This codes for CSVEDDTGRRYNEQFF. The V gene is TRBV29-1, the J gene TRBJ2-1; D not certain. The CDR3 is 16 amino acids. From germline, CDR1 is SQVTM and CDR2 ANQGSEA. V lost 0 bases to trimming and J lost 4 bases, with 16 bases between them.

This clonotype was counted a few times. V is TRBV5-1 and J is TRBJ2-1; 10 bases map to TRBD2. There are 14 residues in the CDR3. After removal of 7 bases from V and 7 bases from J, the junction contained 8 bases not matched to a gene. Germline assignment: CDR1 SGHRS and CDR2 YFSETQ. The CDR3: CASGGASGRNEQFF. The CDR3 nucleotides read TGCGCCAGCGGGGGGGCTAGCGGGAGAAATGAGCAGTTCTTC.

This clonotype was seen more than once but under ten times. The chain links TRBV20-1 to TRBJ2-1; D remains unclear. Germline values: CDR1 DFQATT, CDR2 SNEGSKA (reference sequence). This CDR3 has 12 amino acids. Trimming removed 3 bases from V and 5 bases from J, with 8 bases in between. CDR3 loop: CSASGSHNEQFF. The CDR3 region has the DNA TGCAGTGCTAGCGGTAGCCACAATGAGCAGTTCTTC.

The chain recombines TRBV28 with TRBJ2-3; D is perhaps TRBD2 (7 bases). The CDR3 is 14 residues long. Germline V gene sequence: CDR1 MDHEN, CDR2 SYDVKM. V was cut by 3 bases and J by 10 bases, with 17 bases left in between. The CDR3 loop reads CASSFTRGGDAQYF. CDR3 DNA sequence: TGTGCCAGCAGTTTTACTAGAGGGGGGGATGCGCAGTATTTT.

The sample holds a few counts of this clonotype. This chain connects TRBV3-1 to TRBJ2-6, with D unresolved. Germline V lookup: CDR1 LGHDT, CDR2 YNNKEL (reference sequence). The CDR3 is 15 amino acids. The V gene lost 1 base and the J gene lost 1 base, with 5 bases spanning the gap. The CDR3 DNA reads as TGTGCCAGCAGCCAAGCAGCGTCTGGGGCCAACGTCCTGACTTTC. Translated: CASSQAASGANVLTF.

This clonotype was picked up a small number of times. CDR3 nucleotides: TGTGCCAGCAGTTTACAGGGCCGGAGCAATCAGCCCCAGCATTTT. Amino acids: CASSLQGRSNQPQHF. V gene TRBV12-3 or TRBV12-4 combines with J gene TRBJ1-5, with D possibly matching TRBD1 (5 bases). V was clipped by 2 bases and J by 1 base, with 9 bases between them. This CDR3 spans 15 amino acids.

This clonotype has just a few counts. The gene calls are TRBV28 and TRBJ1-6, with a weak D call TRBD1 (5 bases). CDR1 is MDHEN and CDR2 is SYDVKM in the germline V gene. The CDR3 is 15 residues long. The germline V and J ends were trimmed by 6 bases and 6 bases, with 15 bases remaining between them. DNA of the CDR3: TGTGCCAGCAGGGCGATAGGGGCCGGTAATTCACCCCTCCACTTT. This encodes CASRAIGAGNSPLHF.

J is TRBJ2-3 and V is TRBV12-3 or TRBV12-4, with D tentatively TRBD2 (5 bases). Trimming shortened V by 7 bases and J by 3 bases, and 14 bases separated the two germline ends. The length of the CDR3 is 14 residues. CDR3 amino acids: CASTLGGLTDTQYF. The CDR3 coding sequence is TGTGCCAGCACCCTTGGCGGGCTAACAGATACGCAGTATTTT.

V and J are TRBV4-1 and TRBJ2-3; possible D gene TRBD2, 5 bases. Trimming shortened V by 4 bases and J by 1 base, and 15 bases separated the two germline ends. The CDR3 sequence is 16 residues long. Per germline, CDR1 MGHRA and CDR2 YSYEKL. DNA of the CDR3: TGCGCCAGCAGCCCGGTCGCGGGTTACGGCACAGATACGCAGTATTTT. Its translation: CASSPVAGYGTDTQYF.

In its sample, this clonotype was seen a few times. The chain recombines TRBV20-1 with TRBJ2-5; TRBD1 matches at 10 bases. Germline CDR1 and CDR2: DFQATT and SNEGSKA (reference sequence). This CDR3 is 15 amino acids long. J was trimmed by 5 bases and V by 2 bases; bases with no gene match: 8. CDR3 residues: CSARPWDRGTETQYF. CDR3 DNA sequence: TGCAGTGCTAGACCCTGGGACAGGGGTACGGAGACCCAGTACTTC.

This clonotype was found a few times. The genes are TRBV20-1 and TRBJ2-3, with TRBD2 identical over 13 bases. The CDR3 is 18 amino acids. After removal of 7 bases from V and 2 bases from J, the junction contained 15 bases not matched to a gene. Germline assignment: CDR1 DFQATT and CDR2 SNEGSKA (reference sequence). CDR3 protein: CSVKKLAGGPWVTDTQYF. The CDR3 DNA is TGCAGTGTTAAGAAACTAGCGGGAGGGCCATGGGTCACAGATACGCAGTATTTT.

The chain recombines TRBV15 with TRBJ2-2, with TRBD1 as a possible D gene (5 bases). The CDR3 contains 14 residues. Trimming took off 1 base at V and 6 bases at J, with 9 bases between the two ends. Germline V gene data show CDR1 as LNHNV and CDR2 as YYDKDF (reference sequence). CDR3 coding DNA: TGTGCCACCAGCAGAGTGACAGAGGCCGGGGAGCTGTTTTTT. Translation gives CATSRVTEAGELFF.

The rearrangement joins TRBV15 to TRBJ1-4; 9 positions match TRBD1. J was trimmed by 2 bases and V by 9 bases; bases with no gene match: 4. Germline-derived CDR1 and CDR2 are LNHNV and YYDKDF (reference sequence). The CDR3 length is 14 residues. CDR3 coding DNA: TGTGCCACGACCGACAGGGGGACTAATGAAAAACTGTTTTTT. Translated: CATTDRGTNEKLFF.

As DNA, the CDR3 is TGTGCCAGCAGTTCCCGGACGGCTAGAAACACTGAAGCTTTCTTT. Protein: CASSSRTARNTEAFF. The chain joins TRBV12-3 or TRBV12-4 to TRBJ1-1; D not resolved. V was pared by 4 bases and J by 2 bases, with 14 bases between. There are 15 residues in the CDR3.

This clonotype was seen a handful of times. The gene calls are TRBV4-1 and TRBJ1-4; D call uncertain. Trimming took off 3 bases at V and 6 bases at J, with 11 bases between the two ends. The CDR3 is 14 amino acids. Germline CDR1 MGHRA, CDR2 YSYEKL. The CDR3 loop reads CASSHWGGDEKLFF. The CDR3, as DNA: TGCGCCAGCAGCCATTGGGGAGGTGATGAAAAACTGTTTTTT.